Shown below are 21 T cell receptor beta chains from a single sample sequenced in a study of PD-L1 blockade in urothelial cancer. Clones were read by immunoSEQ multiplex PCR, and TCRdb kept only the in-frame ones, dropping some. Here the sample spans approximately 18,000 clones, around 83% being singletons. Regarding time point: peripheral blood 6 weeks after treatment start. The source was PBMCs, collected around atezolizumab (anti-PD-L1) treatment. The source is a man between 45 and 60 years old with urothelial cancer.

This clone was observed a single time. This rearrangement joins TRBV16 to TRBJ1-2; 8 bases fit TRBD1. The germline gives CDR1 KGHSY, CDR2 FQNENV. This CDR3 has 16 residues. V lost 0 bases to trimming and J lost 2 bases; unmatched junction nucleotides: 5. The CDR3 loop is CASSQSRQGTNYGYTF. CDR3 sequence (DNA): TGTGCCAGCAGCCAATCTCGACAGGGGACAAACTATGGCTACACCTTC. The variable domain in full, completed from reference TRBV16 and TRBJ1-2, reads GEEVAQTPKHLVRGEGQKAKLYCAPIKGHSYVFWYQQVLKNEFKFLISFQNENVFDETGMPKERFSAKCLPNSPCSLEIQATKLEDSAVYFCASSQSRQGTNYGYTFGSGTRLTVV.

In its sample, this clone was seen a few times. The chain has TRBV7-2 and TRBJ1-2, with 11 bases that match TRBD1. The CDR3 length is 15 residues. The J segment lost 8 bases and the V segment lost 0 bases, leaving 5 bases of the junction unmatched. The V gene's germline CDR1 is SGHTA and CDR2 FQGNSA. The CDR3 nucleotides read TGTGCCAGCAGCTTAGCTGGGACAGGGGGGATGGGCTACACCTTC. Its protein product is CASSLAGTGGMGYTF. Together with reference TRBV7-2 and TRBJ1-2, the CDR3 gives the full variable domain: GAGVSQSPSNKVTEKGKDVELRCDPISGHTALYWYRQSLGQGLEFLIYFQGNSAPDKSGLPSDRFSAERTGGSVSTLTIQRTQQEDSAVYLCASSLAGTGGMGYTFGSGTRLTVV.

This sequence joins TRBV7-8 and TRBJ1-3; 9 bases are a match to TRBD1. The junction had 9 bases not matched to a gene; V was cut back by 4 bases and J by 8 bases. Germline CDR1 is SGHVS and CDR2 is FQNEAQ. This CDR3 is 15 amino acids long. Written as DNA, the CDR3 is TGTGCCAGCAGCTACCTGGGACAGGGCGGGGACACCATATATTTT. Its translation: CASSYLGQGGDTIYF.

The J gene is TRBJ2-7, the V gene TRBV9; D possibly corresponds to TRBD1 (5 bases). CDR3 size: 14 residues. Trimming cost V 0 bases and J 0 bases, with 7 bases left between them. In germline, CDR1 is SGDLS, CDR2 YYNGEE. The CDR3 spells CASSVEGRSYEQYF. CDR3 nucleotide sequence: TGTGCCAGCAGCGTAGAGGGGCGCTCCTACGAGCAGTACTTC.

This rearrangement joins TRBV19 to TRBJ1-5; weak D call: TRBD1 (5 bases). Trimming left V 5 bases short and J 7 bases short, with 15 bases between. The CDR3 is 14 amino acids. The germline gives CDR1 LNHDA, CDR2 SQIVND (reference sequence). As DNA, the CDR3 is TGTGCCAGTAGTCTACAGGTTTCTGCCCAGCCCCAGCATTTT. It translates to CASSLQVSAQPQHF.

This clone has more than one count but fewer than ten. CDR3 nucleotides: TGTGCCAGCAGTTACGGTCGGGGTAATTCACCCCTCCACTTT. Translation gives CASSYGRGNSPLHF. J is TRBJ1-6 and V is TRBV6-5; D is uncertain. The CDR3 spans 14 residues. In germline, CDR1 is MNHEY, CDR2 SVGAGI. Trimming pared 2 bases from V and 6 bases from J, leaving 8 bases between.

The V and J genes are TRBV4-2 and TRBJ2-6; D possibly corresponds to TRBD2 (5 bases). The V end lost 1 base, the J end lost 0 bases, and 13 bases lay between the germline ends. The CDR3 totals 18 residues. Germline V lookup: CDR1 LGHNA, CDR2 YNFKEQ. The CDR3 DNA reads TGTGCCAGCAGCCAAGTTCCCGAGGGCGGCTCTGGGGCCAACGTCCTGACTTTC. Residues: CASSQVPEGGSGANVLTF.

The V call is TRBV6-5, the J call TRBJ1-1, with 9 bases that match TRBD1. CDR1 MNHEY and CDR2 SVGAGI come from the germline V gene. V trimming: 6 bases; J trimming: 4 bases; junction bases outside the gene matches: 6. The CDR3 is 14 residues long. CDR3 region: CASRGQGGGTEAFF. The DNA for the CDR3 is TGTGCCAGCAGGGGACAGGGCGGAGGCACTGAAGCTTTCTTT.

This clone was picked up one time. The CDR3 bases are TGTGCCAGCAGCCCGGGACTAGCGGGAGCCGGGGAGCTGTTTTTT. This translates into CASSPGLAGAGELFF. The chain joins TRBV7-3 to TRBJ2-2, with 14 positions matching TRBD2. The V and J ends lost 5 bases and 6 bases, in that order; junction bases with no gene match: 2. Germline V gives CDR1 SGHTA, CDR2 FQGTGA. The CDR3 loop spans 15 amino acids.

This chain joins TRBV10-2 and TRBJ1-4; 8 positions match TRBD1. Germline trimming cut 6 bases from V and 3 bases from J; bases unmatched to any gene: 0. Per germline, CDR1 WSHSY and CDR2 SAAADI. The CDR3 covers 13 residues. Here the CDR3 DNA reads TGCGCCAGCAGACAGGGGGCTAATGAAAAACTGTTTTTT. Its protein is CASRQGANEKLFF.

V usage is TRBV5-1 and J usage is TRBJ2-1, with 10 positions matching TRBD1. J was trimmed by 6 bases and V by 3 bases; bases with no gene match: 3. The germline CDR1 and CDR2 sequences are SGHRS and YFSETQ. This CDR3 spans 14 amino acids. The CDR3 region is CASSWRQGANEQFF. Here the CDR3 DNA reads TGCGCCAGCAGCTGGCGACAGGGGGCCAATGAGCAGTTCTTC.

The rearrangement uses TRBV4-2 and TRBJ2-1, with no clear D. Trimming took off 0 bases at V and 0 bases at J, with 9 bases between the two ends. From germline, CDR1 is LGHNA and CDR2 YNFKEQ. The CDR3 covers 16 residues. Written as DNA, the CDR3 is TGTGCCAGCAGCCAAGAGCCCACAAGCTCCTACAATGAGCAGTTCTTC. This translates into CASSQEPTSSYNEQFF.

The rearrangement joins TRBV27 to TRBJ2-1; possibly TRBD2 for D (5 bases). This CDR3 is 16 amino acids long. Deletions cut 9 bases from V and 9 bases from J, with 27 bases between. CDR1 is MNHEY, CDR2 SMNVEV, per germline (reference sequence). CDR3 in amino acids: CASGPLLAQKIGEQFF. DNA of the CDR3: TGTGCCAGTGGGCCCCTTCTAGCTCAGAAGATAGGTGAGCAGTTCTTC.

This rearrangement joins TRBV7-8 to TRBJ2-6; no clear D. The CDR3 consists of 15 residues. Trimming pared 1 base from V and 2 bases from J, leaving 6 bases between. The V gene's germline CDR1 is SGHVS and CDR2 FQNEAQ. In nucleotides, the CDR3 is TGTGCCAGCAGCTTAGGGGCTCCTGGGGCCAACGTCCTGACTTTC. As protein: CASSLGAPGANVLTF. The variable domain in full, with the rest retrieved from reference TRBV7-8 and TRBJ2-6, is GAGVSQSPRYKVAKRGQDVALRCDPISGHVSLFWYQQALGQGPEFLTYFQNEAQLDKSGLPSDRFFAERPEGSVSTLKIQRTQQEDSAVYLCASSLGAPGANVLTFGAGSRLTVL.

The chain carries TRBV7-2 and TRBJ2-1; possible D gene TRBD2, 5 bases. The CDR3 loop spans 17 amino acids. V was shortened by 5 bases and J by 9 bases, with 26 bases between the two germline ends. CDR1 is SGHTA and CDR2 is FQGNSA in the germline V gene. CDR3 sequence reads: CASSLKSSTRGSVEQFF. In DNA, the CDR3 is TGTGCCAGCAGCCTCAAGTCTAGCACCAGAGGTTCGGTTGAGCAGTTCTTC.

The V gene is TRBV7-9, the J gene TRBJ1-6; 8 positions agree with TRBD1. This CDR3 comprises 14 residues. Per the germline V gene, CDR1 is SEHNR and CDR2 is FQNEAQ (reference sequence). V shed 5 bases, J shed 10 bases, and the junction held 7 bases outside the gene matches. CDR3 in DNA: TGTGCCAGCAGCCTTGACAGGGGTGGATCACCCCTCCACTTT. This codes for CASSLDRGGSPLHF.

The chain has TRBV29-1 and TRBJ2-5; D might be TRBD1 (5 bases). CDR3 length: 11 residues. Trimming took off 3 bases at V and 5 bases at J, with 7 bases between the two ends. Germline V CDR1 and CDR2: SQVTM, ANQGSEA. Written as DNA, the CDR3 is TGCAGCGTTGACAGGGCTGAGACCCAGTACTTC. This gives the protein CSVDRAETQYF.

The genes are TRBV19 and TRBJ2-1; 7 bases are shared with TRBD2. With V trimmed by 3 bases and J by 9 bases, 8 bases remained unmatched. This CDR3 spans 14 amino acids. The germline CDR1 and CDR2 sequences are LNHDA and SQIVND (reference sequence). CDR3: CASSMGGRFTEQFF. The CDR3 DNA sequence: TGTGCCAGTAGTATGGGGGGGAGGTTTACTGAGCAGTTCTTC. Filled out from reference TRBV19 and TRBJ2-1, the complete variable domain reads DGGITQSPKYLFRKEGQNVTLSCEQNLNHDAMYWYRQDPGQGLRLIYYSQIVNDFQKGDIAEGYSVSREKKESFPLTVTSAQKNPTAFYLCASSMGGRFTEQFFGPGTRLTVL.

This chain connects TRBV7-6 to TRBJ1-3; perhaps TRBD1 as D (5 bases). The ends were cut back, 1 base at V and 3 bases at J, with 16 bases in the middle. Germline CDR1 reads SGHVS; CDR2 reads FNYEAQ. This CDR3 has 17 amino acids. Written as DNA, the CDR3 is TGTGCCAGCAGCTTAGAAACCCTAGGGGCGCGTGGAAACACCATATATTTT. Translated, it gives CASSLETLGARGNTIYF. The variable domain in full, with the rest retrieved from reference TRBV7-6 and TRBJ1-3, is GAGVSQSPRYKVTKRGQDVALRCDPISGHVSLYWYRQALGQGPEFLTYFNYEAQQDKSGLPNDRFSAERPEGSISTLTIQRTEQRDSAMYRCASSLETLGARGNTIYFGEGSWLTVV.

The rearrangement uses TRBV28 and TRBJ1-2; possible D gene TRBD1, 6 bases. The CDR3 length is 13 residues. Germline CDR1 and CDR2: MDHEN and SYDVKM. V lost 7 bases and J 5 bases, leaving 14 bases between the germline ends. The CDR3 DNA reads as TGTGCCAGCAAAAGGGGGGGGATTTATGGCTACACCTTC. This gives the protein CASKRGGIYGYTF.

V gene TRBV18 combines with J gene TRBJ2-5, with 10 positions matching TRBD2. Germline V gene lookup returns CDR1 KGHSH and CDR2 LQKENI. V dropped 6 bases and J dropped 2; count of bases not matched to a gene: 12. The CDR3 is 17 amino acids. This chain's CDR3 is CASSPTPKLAGQETQYF. The CDR3 bases are TGTGCCAGCTCCCCCACCCCAAAACTAGCGGGGCAAGAGACCCAGTACTTC.